This TCR beta chain was obtained from a study of PD-1 blockade in classical Hodgkin lymphoma. Overall study context: Intravenous infusions of nivolumab 3 mg/kg reached patients every 2 weeks.

This sample's time point: cycle 4 day 1 (C4D1), after around six weeks of nivolumab. The patients all showed relapse after autologous stem cell transplantation, while their brentuximab vedotin exposure varied. Researchers report purifying CD4+ T cells from thawed PBMCs by magnetic negative selection. The CDR3 loop spans 16 amino acids. Germline V gives CDR1 MNHEY, CDR2 SMNVEV (reference sequence). Losses at the gene ends were 4 bases for V and 2 bases for J; bases not matched to a gene: 3. Method: immunoSEQ multiplex PCR; TCRdb's copy keeps in-frame clones and lacks some. The table includes roughly 32,000 clones, about 94% detected once.

The specimen was CD4+ T cells from blood, collected before the fourth cycle of nivolumab. The TCR was taken from a human donor with classical Hodgkin lymphoma. This sequence joins TRBV27 and TRBJ2-6, with 9 positions matching TRBD2. In DNA form, the CDR3 reads TGTGCCAGCAGTTCGGTAGCGGGAGCTGGGGCCAACGTCCTGACTTTC. Translated, it gives CASSSVAGAGANVLTF.